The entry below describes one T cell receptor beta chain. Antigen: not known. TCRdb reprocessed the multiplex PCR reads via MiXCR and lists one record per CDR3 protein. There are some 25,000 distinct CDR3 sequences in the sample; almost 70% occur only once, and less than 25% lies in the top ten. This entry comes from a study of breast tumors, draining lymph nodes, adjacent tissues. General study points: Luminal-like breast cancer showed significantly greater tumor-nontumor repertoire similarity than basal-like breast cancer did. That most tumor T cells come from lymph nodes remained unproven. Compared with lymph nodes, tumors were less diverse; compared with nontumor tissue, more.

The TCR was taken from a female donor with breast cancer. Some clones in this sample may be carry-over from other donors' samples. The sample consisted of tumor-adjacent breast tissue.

Written as DNA, the CDR3 is TGTGCCAGCCTCAAAATGGGTACGGCAGGGAGCTCCTACGAGCAGTACTTC. It yields the protein CASLKMGTAGSSYEQYF. The chain is built from TRBV2 and TRBJ2-7; D assignment may be TRBD1 or TRBD2 (5 bases each). Trimming cost V 8 bases and J 0 bases, with 23 bases left between them. CDR1 and CDR2 from the germline V gene are SNHLY and FYNNEI. The CDR3 runs 17 residues. Based on the CDR3 plus reference TRBV2 and TRBJ2-7, the full variable domain is EPEVTQTPSHQVTQMGQEVILRCVPISNHLYFYWYRQILGQKVEFLVSFYNNEISEKSEIFDDQFSVERPDGSNFTLKIRSTKLEDSAMYFCASLKMGTAGSSYEQYFGPGTRLTVT.